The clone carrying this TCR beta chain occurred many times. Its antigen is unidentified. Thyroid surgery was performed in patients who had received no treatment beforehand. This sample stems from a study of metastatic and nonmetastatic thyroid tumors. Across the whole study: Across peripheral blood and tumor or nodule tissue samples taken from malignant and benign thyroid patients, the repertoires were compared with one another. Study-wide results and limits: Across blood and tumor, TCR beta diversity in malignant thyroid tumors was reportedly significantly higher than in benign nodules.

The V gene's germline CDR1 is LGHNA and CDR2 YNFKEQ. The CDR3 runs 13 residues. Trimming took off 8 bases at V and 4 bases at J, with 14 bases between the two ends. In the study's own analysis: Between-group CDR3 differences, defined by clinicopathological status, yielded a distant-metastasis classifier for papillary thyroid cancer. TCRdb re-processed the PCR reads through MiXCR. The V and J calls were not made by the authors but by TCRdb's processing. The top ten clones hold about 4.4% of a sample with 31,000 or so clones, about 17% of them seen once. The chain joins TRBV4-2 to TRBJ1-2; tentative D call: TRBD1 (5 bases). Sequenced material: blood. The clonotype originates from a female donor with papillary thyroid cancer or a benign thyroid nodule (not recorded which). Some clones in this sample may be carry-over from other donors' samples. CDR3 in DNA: TGTGCCAGCGGGGGACGCTCCATCTATGGCTACACCTTC. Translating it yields CASGGRSIYGYTF.